This T cell receptor beta chain was sequenced in a study of blood T cells in healthy people across ages. General study findings and limits: In these data, TCR beta diversity tracked strongly with naive T cell percentage.

With a J-beta primer mix and a sample-barcoded 5' primer, a second PCR ran 7 to 11 cycles. One entry per CDR3 protein, called by TCRdb with MiXCR from the 5' RACE reads. The table has 650,000 to 1,000,000 distinct CDR3 sequences, about 36% seen once; the top ten hold 10% to 15%. With V trimmed by 5 bases and J by 11 bases, 10 bases remained unmatched. This CDR3 comprises 13 residues. Germline loops: CDR1 SEHNR, CDR2 FQNEAQ (reference sequence). This clonotype was counted only a few times. Its specificity is unknown. Peripheral blood was drawn, around 9.3 milliliters per donor. Samples each had at least 5 micrograms of total RNA extracted.

This clonotype was obtained from a man in his late teens or twenties in good health. The chain couples TRBV7-9 to TRBJ2-5; TRBD2 aligns across 8 bases. Sequenced input: blood. The CDR3 region is CASSVRAAGEQYF. The CDR3 DNA reads as TGTGCCAGCAGCGTAAGGGCAGCGGGAGAGCAGTACTTC. Full variable domain (rest looked up from reference TRBV7-9 and TRBJ2-5): DTGVSQNPRHKITKRGQNVTFRCDPISEHNRLYWYRQTLGQGPEFLTYFQNEAQLEKSRLLSDRFSAERPKGSFSTLEIQRTEQGDSAMYLCASSVRAAGEQYFGPGTRLLVL.